Each of the 18 T cell receptor beta chains below was sequenced from the same sample in a study of blood T cell repertoires in COVID-19. Generated by immunoSEQ multiplex PCR, the TCRdb table keeps only in-frame clones and is missing some. The table records around 190,000 clones, roughly nine tenths of them present only once. The sample comprised peripheral blood. These receptors all come from a man in his sixties or seventies with active or convalescent COVID-19.

The chain employs TRBV5-1 and TRBJ1-2, with 12 bases lining up with TRBD1. Germline-derived CDR1 and CDR2 are SGHRS and YFSETQ. The CDR3 runs to 15 residues. The V segment lost 3 bases and the J segment 8 bases; nucleotides outside the gene matches: 8. CDR3: CASSSLGDRGLGYTF. As DNA, the CDR3 is TGCGCCAGCAGCTCCCTGGGGGACAGGGGGCTAGGCTACACCTTC.

The chain links TRBV18 to TRBJ1-6; a possible D gene is TRBD1 (6 bases). The CDR3 spans 14 residues. Germline CDR1 reads KGHSH; CDR2 reads LQKENI. V was shortened by 6 bases and J by 5 bases, with 11 bases between the two germline ends. Written as DNA, the CDR3 is TGTGCCAGCTCCTTAGACAGGAATAATTCACCCCTCCACTTT. It encodes CASSLDRNNSPLHF.

This clone was seen once. The chain uses TRBV7-3 and TRBJ2-1, with TRBD2 matching over 10 bases. Germline lookup yields CDR1 SGHTA and CDR2 FQGTGA. There are 14 residues in the CDR3. The junction had 6 bases not matched to a gene; V was cut back by 5 bases and J by 8 bases. In DNA, the CDR3 is TGTGCCAGCAGCCCTGGGACTAGCGTCGATGAGCAGTTCTTC. Its translation is CASSPGTSVDEQFF.

This chain uses TRBV7-9 with TRBJ2-7; possible D gene TRBD1, 6 bases. The CDR3 has 14 residues. From germline, CDR1 is SEHNR and CDR2 FQNEAQ (reference sequence). Trimming took off 5 bases at V and 3 bases at J, with 14 bases between the two ends. The CDR3 coding sequence is TGTGCCAGCAGCCGCCAGCAGGGGAACTACGAGCAGTACTTC. It yields the protein CASSRQQGNYEQYF.

This chain links TRBV5-5 with TRBJ2-7, with TRBD1 matching 8 bases. V trimming: 0 bases; J trimming: 9 bases; junction bases outside the gene matches: 8. The germline CDR1 and CDR2 sequences are SGHKS and YYEKEE (reference sequence). This CDR3 has 14 amino acids. The CDR3 is CASSLGGTGLGQYF. The CDR3 DNA reads as TGTGCCAGCAGCTTGGGGGGGACAGGTCTTGGGCAGTACTTC.

This clone was recorded once. The V and J genes are TRBV7-2 and TRBJ2-2, with D possibly being TRBD1 (5 bases). The germline V gene has CDR1 SGHTA and CDR2 FQGNSA. The V and J ends lost 5 bases and 1 base respectively, with 11 bases between them. CDR3 size: 15 residues. The CDR3 protein is CASSPWGRNTGELFF. DNA of the CDR3: TGTGCCAGCAGCCCTTGGGGCAGGAACACCGGGGAGCTGTTTTTT.

This chain joins TRBV11-1 and TRBJ2-2, with 10 bases lining up with TRBD2. V was clipped by 1 base and J by 3 bases; unmatched bases: 2. The CDR3 totals 16 residues. Germline V CDR1 and CDR2: SGHAT, FQDESV (reference sequence). The CDR3 nucleotides read TGTGCCAGCAGCTTAGTGGGGACTAGCGACACCGGGGAGCTGTTTTTT. Its translation is CASSLVGTSDTGELFF.

This clone occurred a few times. The chain employs TRBV7-9 and TRBJ2-1; TRBD2 might be the D (7 bases). V was clipped by 6 bases and J by 1 base, with 10 bases between them. CDR3 length: 14 residues. Germline values: CDR1 SEHNR, CDR2 FQNEAQ (reference sequence). The CDR3 nucleotides read TGTGCCAGCAGTAGGGGGGGGTCCTACAATGAGCAGTTCTTC. Encoded protein: CASSRGGSYNEQFF.

The chain combines TRBV5-1 with TRBJ2-1, with D maybe TRBD2 (6 bases). The V gene lost 3 bases and the J gene lost 2 bases, with 12 bases spanning the gap. Germline V lookup: CDR1 SGHRS, CDR2 YFSETQ. The CDR3 has 15 residues. The CDR3 reads CASSSLAEAYNEQFF. CDR3 in DNA: TGCGCCAGCAGCTCCTTAGCGGAAGCCTACAATGAGCAGTTCTTC.

This clone was picked up one time. At the DNA level, this CDR3 is encoded by other sequences in the same sample as well. The CDR3 reads CASSPLTGYGYTF. The CDR3 nucleotides read TGTGCCAGCTCACCACTGACAGGGTATGGCTACACCTTC. The genes are TRBV18 and TRBJ1-2; 7 bases map to TRBD1. CDR1 and CDR2 from the germline V gene are KGHSH and LQKENI. This CDR3 comprises 13 residues. The V gene end was trimmed by 1 base and the J gene end by 5 bases; junction bases not matched to a gene: 1.

The DNA for the CDR3 is TGTGCCAGCAGTTTTCCGCAGAACTATGGCTACACCTTC. This translates into CASSFPQNYGYTF. The chain couples TRBV6-2 or TRBV6-3 to TRBJ1-2; the D is unclear. This CDR3 has 13 amino acids. CDR1 is MNHEY, CDR2 SVGEGT, per germline. V lost 4 bases and J 2 bases, leaving 8 bases between the germline ends.

The chain uses TRBV5-5 and TRBJ1-1, with TRBD1 matching over 8 bases. This CDR3 is built from 20 residues. Unmatched junction bases numbered 21, after V lost 0 bases and J lost 5 bases. Germline V gives CDR1 SGHKS, CDR2 YYEKEE (reference sequence). The CDR3 loop reads CASSLVRPLGWQGARTEAFF. CDR3 DNA sequence: TGTGCCAGCAGCTTGGTAAGGCCTCTAGGTTGGCAGGGGGCGCGGACTGAAGCTTTCTTT.

The V call is TRBV28, the J call TRBJ2-3; the match to TRBD2 covers 12 bases. This CDR3 has 15 amino acids. CDR1 is MDHEN, CDR2 SYDVKM, per germline. V was clipped by 7 bases and J by 6 bases; unmatched bases: 8. The CDR3 protein is CASTPSGLAGDTQYF. CDR3 nucleotide sequence: TGTGCCAGCACCCCTTCGGGACTAGCGGGCGATACGCAGTATTTT.

The gene calls are TRBV5-1 and TRBJ2-1, with TRBD2 matching over 7 bases. The ends lost 4 bases at V and 2 bases at J; junction bases unmatched: 9. The CDR3 extends over 16 amino acids. Germline V CDR1 and CDR2: SGHRS, YFSETQ. For the CDR3, the DNA is TGCGCCAGCAGCGGACTAGTGTCTGGGGCCTACAATGAGCAGTTCTTC. This encodes CASSGLVSGAYNEQFF.

V and J are TRBV30 and TRBJ1-4; 10 bases are a match to TRBD1. The CDR3 is 14 amino acids. The trim removed 3 bases at V and 5 bases at J, leaving 3 bases unmatched. The germline V gene has CDR1 GTSNPN and CDR2 SVGIG (reference sequence). The CDR3 coding sequence is TGTGCCTGGAGCGCGGACAGGGGGAATGAAAAACTGTTTTTT. Amino acid sequence: CAWSADRGNEKLFF.

The chain couples TRBV5-1 to TRBJ2-1; a weak D match, TRBD2 (6 bases). The V gene's germline CDR1 is SGHRS and CDR2 YFSETQ. The CDR3 covers 17 residues. V was cut by 4 bases and J by 5 bases, with 22 bases left in between. The CDR3 nucleotides are TGCGCCAGCAGCCCGGTAGGCGGGACTCCACTAAACAATGAGCAGTTCTTC. This encodes CASSPVGGTPLNNEQFF.

This chain uses TRBV6-6 with TRBJ1-4; TRBD1 aligns across 7 bases. The junction had 8 bases not matched to a gene; V was cut back by 6 bases and J by 7 bases. CDR3 length equals 14 residues. CDR1 is MNHNY, CDR2 SVGAGI, per germline (reference sequence). This CDR3 is CASSYGTVGEKLFF. DNA of the CDR3: TGTGCCAGCAGCTACGGGACAGTAGGTGAAAAACTGTTTTTT.

This chain links TRBV5-1 with TRBJ2-1; 8 nucleotides agree with TRBD2. Per germline, CDR1 SGHRS and CDR2 YFSETQ. This CDR3 has 15 amino acids. The V and J ends lost 3 bases and 7 bases, in that order; junction bases with no gene match: 9. The CDR3 nucleotides read TGCGCCAGCAGCTCCGGGAGGGGCGCTGGGAATGAGCAGTTCTTC. It codes for CASSSGRGAGNEQFF.